The clone carrying this T cell receptor (beta chain) has just a few counts. This record belongs to a study of human T cells and chemical hapten exposure. In the study overall: The upper back received 0.01% DPC by patch testing, with results read at 6 days.

Individual cDNA molecules received unique molecular identifiers in the library. Methods used by the authors: Sampled TCR counts reached a median of roughly 98,000 per sample, with values ranging from about 23,224 to 700,000. In TCRdb, the RACE reads were re-called with MiXCR into one record per CDR3 protein. The V and J calls and clone size are TCRdb's, not the authors'. The sample has 280,000 or so distinct CDR3 sequences, just under 8% seen once. V lost 4 bases to trimming and J lost 7 bases; unmatched junction nucleotides: 6. Per germline, CDR1 SGHAT and CDR2 FQNNGV. The CDR3 covers 14 residues. Described time point: pre-sensitization, week 0. Stated treatment: therapeutic diphenylcyclopropenone sensitization with weekly scalp DPC.

The sequence was collected from a young man with alopecia areata. Some clones in this sample may be carry-over from other donors' samples. The source material was whole blood, sampled in connection with sensitization to the hapten diphenylcyclopropenone (DPC). The chain recombines TRBV11-2 with TRBJ2-2; 7 bases line up with TRBD1. The CDR3 nucleotides are TGTGCCAGCAGCTCTTTACAGGGGCACGGGGAGCTGTTTTTT. Protein: CASSSLQGHGELFF.